This TCR beta chain was recorded in a study of lymphopenia after photon versus proton radiotherapy. Germline V CDR1 and CDR2: SGDLS, YYNGEE. CDR3 length: 17 residues. The V and J ends lost 0 bases and 2 bases respectively, with 12 bases between them. The repertoire was sequenced with immunoSEQ multiplex PCR; TCRdb's copy has only in-frame clones and lacks some. The table has 9,500 to 15,000 clones, about 89% seen once; the top ten hold roughly 3.3%. The sample consisted of peripheral blood, taken from a patient treated with proton-based radiotherapy. The chain has TRBV9 and TRBJ2-6; no reliable D call. This TCR derives from a man aged 55-75 years with pancreatic cancer. DNA of the CDR3: TGTGCCAGCAGCGTAGGACCTGGTACAGCTGGGGCCAACGTCCTGACTTTC. It encodes CASSVGPGTAGANVLTF.